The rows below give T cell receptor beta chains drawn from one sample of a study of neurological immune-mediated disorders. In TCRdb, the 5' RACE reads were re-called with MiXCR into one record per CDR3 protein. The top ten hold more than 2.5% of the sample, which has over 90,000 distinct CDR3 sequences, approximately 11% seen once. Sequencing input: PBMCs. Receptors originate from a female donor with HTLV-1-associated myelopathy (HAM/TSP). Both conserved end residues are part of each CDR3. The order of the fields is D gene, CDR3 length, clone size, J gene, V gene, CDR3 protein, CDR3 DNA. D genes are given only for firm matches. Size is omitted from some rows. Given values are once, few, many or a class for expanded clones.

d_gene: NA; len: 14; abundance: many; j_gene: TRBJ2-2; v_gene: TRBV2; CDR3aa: CASGGYRNTGELFF; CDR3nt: TGTGCCAGCGGGGGGTATCGGAACACCGGGGAGCTGTTTTTT
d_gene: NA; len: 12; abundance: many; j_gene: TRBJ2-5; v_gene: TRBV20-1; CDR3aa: CSAFRAAETQYF; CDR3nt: TGCAGTGCTTTTCGGGCGGCAGAGACCCAGTACTTC
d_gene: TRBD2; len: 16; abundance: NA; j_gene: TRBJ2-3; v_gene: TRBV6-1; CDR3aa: CASSESGGGTTDTQYF; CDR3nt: TGTGCCAGCAGTGAAAGTGGCGGGGGGACCACGGATACGCAGTATTTT
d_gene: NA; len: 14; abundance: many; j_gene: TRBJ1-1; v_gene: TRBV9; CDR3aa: CASSVDSRGASAFF; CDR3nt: TGTGCCAGCAGCGTAGACTCCAGGGGCGCCTCAGCTTTCTTT
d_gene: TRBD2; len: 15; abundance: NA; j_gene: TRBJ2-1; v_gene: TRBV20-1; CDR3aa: CSAPRLAGAHNEQFF; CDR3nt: TGCAGTGCTCCGAGACTAGCGGGGGCGCACAATGAGCAGTTCTTC
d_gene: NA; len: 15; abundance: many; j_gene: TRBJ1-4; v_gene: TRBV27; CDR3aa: CASSPTDPTNEKLFF; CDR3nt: TGTGCCAGCAGCCCGACAGACCCAACTAATGAAAAACTGTTTTTT
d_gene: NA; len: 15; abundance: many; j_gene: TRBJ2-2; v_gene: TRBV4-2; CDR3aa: CASSRADSVTGELFF; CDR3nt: TGTGCCAGCAGCCGCGCAGACTCCGTCACCGGGGAGCTGTTTTTT
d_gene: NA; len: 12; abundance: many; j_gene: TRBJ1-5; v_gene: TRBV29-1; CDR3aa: CSVGQRDQPQHF; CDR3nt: TGCAGCGTTGGACAGAGAGATCAGCCCCAGCATTTT
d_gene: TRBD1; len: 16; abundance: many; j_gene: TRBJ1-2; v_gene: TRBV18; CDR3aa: CASSPVSGQGALGYTF; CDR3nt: TGTGCCAGCTCACCAGTATCCGGACAGGGGGCGTTAGGCTACACCTTC
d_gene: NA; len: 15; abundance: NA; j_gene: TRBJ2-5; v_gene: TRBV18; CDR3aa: CASSPIQAVQETQYF; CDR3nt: TGTGCCAGCTCACCAATTCAGGCAGTCCAAGAGACCCAGTACTTC
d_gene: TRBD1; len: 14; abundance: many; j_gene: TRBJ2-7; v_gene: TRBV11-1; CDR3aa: CASSLNRGAYEQYF; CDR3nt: TGTGCCAGCAGCCTTAACAGGGGCGCCTACGAGCAGTACTTC
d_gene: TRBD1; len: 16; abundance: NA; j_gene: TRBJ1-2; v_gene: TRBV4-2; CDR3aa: CASSQDLTGGGNGYTF; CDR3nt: TGTGCCAGCAGCCAAGACTTGACAGGGGGCGGCAATGGCTACACCTTC
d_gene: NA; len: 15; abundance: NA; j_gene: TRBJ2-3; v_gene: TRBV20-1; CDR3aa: CSASEAISRTDTQYF; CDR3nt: TGCAGTGCTAGTGAGGCGATTTCGAGGACAGATACGCAGTATTTT
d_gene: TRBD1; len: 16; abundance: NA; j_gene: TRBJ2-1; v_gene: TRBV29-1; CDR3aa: CSVAGTGGPSYNEQFF; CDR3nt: TGCAGCGTCGCCGGGACAGGGGGTCCTTCCTACAATGAGCAGTTCTTC
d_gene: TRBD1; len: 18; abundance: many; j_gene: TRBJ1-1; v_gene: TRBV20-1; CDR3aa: CSARDMGQGGRGNTEAFF; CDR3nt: TGCAGTGCTAGAGATATGGGACAGGGAGGGAGAGGGAACACTGAAGCTTTCTTT
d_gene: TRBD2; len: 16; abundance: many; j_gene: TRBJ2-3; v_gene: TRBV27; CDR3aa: CASSPLISGGIDTQYF; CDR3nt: TGTGCCAGCAGCCCCTTGATTAGCGGGGGGATAGATACGCAGTATTTT
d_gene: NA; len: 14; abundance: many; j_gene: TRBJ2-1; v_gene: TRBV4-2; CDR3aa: CASSQDVSYNEQFF; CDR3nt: TGTGCCAGCAGCCAAGACGTCTCCTACAATGAGCAGTTCTTC
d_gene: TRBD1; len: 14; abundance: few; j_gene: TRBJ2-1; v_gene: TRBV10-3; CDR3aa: CAISSGTGFNEQFF; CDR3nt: TGTGCCATCAGTTCCGGGACAGGGTTCAATGAGCAGTTCTTC
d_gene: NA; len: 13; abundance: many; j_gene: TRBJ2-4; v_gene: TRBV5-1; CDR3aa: CASSFGGTNIQYF; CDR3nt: TGCGCCAGCAGCTTTGGGGGGACGAACATTCAGTACTTC
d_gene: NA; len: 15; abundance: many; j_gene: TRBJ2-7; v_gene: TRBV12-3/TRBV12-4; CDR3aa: CASSLGRGTSYEQYF; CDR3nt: TGTGCCAGCAGTTTAGGCCGCGGGACCTCCTACGAGCAGTACTTC
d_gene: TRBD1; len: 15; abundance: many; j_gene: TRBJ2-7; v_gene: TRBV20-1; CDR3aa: CSARVRTGDPYEQYF; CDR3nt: TGCAGTGCTAGAGTCCGGACAGGGGACCCCTACGAGCAGTACTTC
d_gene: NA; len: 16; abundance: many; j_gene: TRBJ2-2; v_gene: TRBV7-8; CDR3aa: CASSLNGDANTGELFF; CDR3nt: TGTGCCAGCAGCTTGAACGGCGACGCGAACACCGGGGAGCTGTTTTTT
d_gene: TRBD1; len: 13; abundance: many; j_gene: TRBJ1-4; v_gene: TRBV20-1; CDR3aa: CSARDSYNEKLFF; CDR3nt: TGCAGTGCCCGGGACAGCTATAATGAAAAACTGTTTTTT
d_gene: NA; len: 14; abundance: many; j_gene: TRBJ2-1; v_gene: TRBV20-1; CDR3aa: CSVPGTQSYNEQFF; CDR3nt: TGCAGTGTCCCCGGGACTCAATCCTACAATGAGCAGTTCTTC
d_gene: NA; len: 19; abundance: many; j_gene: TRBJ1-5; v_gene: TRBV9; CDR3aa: CASSARRKKGGQFNQPQHF; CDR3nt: TGTGCCAGCAGCGCTAGGAGAAAAAAGGGGGGCCAGTTCAATCAGCCCCAGCATTTT
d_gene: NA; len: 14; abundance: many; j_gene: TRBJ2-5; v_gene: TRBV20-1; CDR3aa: CSAGLTSRGETQYF; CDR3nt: TGCAGTGCTGGACTAACAAGCCGGGGAGAGACCCAGTACTTC
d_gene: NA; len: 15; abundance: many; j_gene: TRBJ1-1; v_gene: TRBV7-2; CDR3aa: CASSLAPAKNTEAFF; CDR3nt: TGTGCCAGCAGCTTAGCTCCCGCCAAGAACACTGAAGCTTTCTTT
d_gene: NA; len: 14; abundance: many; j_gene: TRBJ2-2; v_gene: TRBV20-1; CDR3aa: CSLRGLMNTGELFF; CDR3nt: TGCAGTTTGCGGGGACTCATGAACACCGGGGAGCTGTTTTTT
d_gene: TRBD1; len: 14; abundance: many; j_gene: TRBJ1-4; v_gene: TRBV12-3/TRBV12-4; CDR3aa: CATRMGQGNEKLFF; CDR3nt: TGTGCCACTAGAATGGGACAGGGGAATGAAAAACTGTTTTTT
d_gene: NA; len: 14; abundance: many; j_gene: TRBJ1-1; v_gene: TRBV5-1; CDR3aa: CASSLGQANTEAFF; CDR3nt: TGCGCCAGCAGCTTGGGGCAGGCGAACACTGAAGCTTTCTTT
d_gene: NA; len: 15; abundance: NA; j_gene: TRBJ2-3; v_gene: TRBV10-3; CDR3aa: CAISESSSSTDTQYF; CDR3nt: TGTGCCATCAGTGAGTCGTCTAGTAGCACAGATACGCAGTATTTT
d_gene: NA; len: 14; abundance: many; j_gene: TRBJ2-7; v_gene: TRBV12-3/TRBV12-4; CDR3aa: CASSPDGYSYEQYF; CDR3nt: TGTGCCAGCAGTCCTGACGGATACTCCTACGAGCAGTACTTC
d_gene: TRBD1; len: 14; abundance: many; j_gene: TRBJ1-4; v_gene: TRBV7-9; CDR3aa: CASSLQGAREKLFF; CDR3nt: TGTGCCAGCAGCTTACAGGGGGCGCGTGAAAAACTGTTTTTT
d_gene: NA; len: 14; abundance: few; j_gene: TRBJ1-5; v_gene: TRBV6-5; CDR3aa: CASRGGPGNQPQHF; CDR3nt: TGTGCCAGCCGGGGGGGGCCGGGCAATCAGCCCCAGCATTTT
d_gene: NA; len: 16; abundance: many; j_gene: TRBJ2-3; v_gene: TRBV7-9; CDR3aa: CASSETGPHRIGTQYF; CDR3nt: TGTGCCAGCAGCGAAACGGGGCCGCATCGTATTGGTACGCAGTATTTT
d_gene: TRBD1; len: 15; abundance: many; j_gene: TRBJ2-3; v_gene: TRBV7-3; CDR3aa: CASSSGQGATDTQYF; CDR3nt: TGTGCCAGCAGCTCGGGACAGGGAGCTACAGATACGCAGTATTTT
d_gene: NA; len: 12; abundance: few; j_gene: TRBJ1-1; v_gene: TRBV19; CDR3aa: CASSMGYTEAFF; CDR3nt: TGTGCCAGTAGTATGGGGTATACTGAAGCTTTCTTT
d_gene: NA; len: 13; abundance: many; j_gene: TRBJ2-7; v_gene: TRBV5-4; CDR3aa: CASSRDISYEQYF; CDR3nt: TGTGCCAGCAGTCGGGACATCTCCTACGAGCAGTACTTC
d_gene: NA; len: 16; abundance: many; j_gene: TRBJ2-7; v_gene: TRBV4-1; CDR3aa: CASSSNGEVSSYEQYF; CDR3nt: TGCGCCAGCAGCTCGAACGGAGAGGTTAGCTCCTACGAGCAGTACTTC
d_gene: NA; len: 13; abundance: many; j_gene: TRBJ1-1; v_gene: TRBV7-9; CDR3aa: CASSEQSNTEAFF; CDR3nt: TGTGCCAGCAGCGAACAATCGAACACTGAAGCTTTCTTT